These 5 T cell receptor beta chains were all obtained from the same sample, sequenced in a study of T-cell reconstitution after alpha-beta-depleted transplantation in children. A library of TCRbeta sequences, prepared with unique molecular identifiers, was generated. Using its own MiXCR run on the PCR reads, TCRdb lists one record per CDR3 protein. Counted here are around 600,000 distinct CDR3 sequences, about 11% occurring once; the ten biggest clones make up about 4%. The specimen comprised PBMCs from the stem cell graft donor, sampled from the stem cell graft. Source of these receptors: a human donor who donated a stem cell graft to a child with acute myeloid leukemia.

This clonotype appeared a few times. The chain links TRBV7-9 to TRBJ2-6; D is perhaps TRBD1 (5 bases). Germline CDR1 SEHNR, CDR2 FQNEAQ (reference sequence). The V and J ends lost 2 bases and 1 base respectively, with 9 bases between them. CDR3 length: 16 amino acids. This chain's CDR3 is CASSLLQGSGANVLTF. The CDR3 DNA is TGTGCCAGCAGCTTACTTCAGGGATCTGGGGCCAACGTCCTGACTTTC.

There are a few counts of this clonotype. The CDR3 DNA reads TGTGCCAGCAGCCACCCCGTCCAGCGGGAGATAGGAGAGACCCAGTACTTC. This gives the protein CASSHPVQREIGETQYF. The chain joins TRBV12-3 or TRBV12-4 to TRBJ2-5; 8 nucleotides match TRBD2. This CDR3 has 17 residues. The V gene end was trimmed by 6 bases and the J gene end by 4 bases; junction bases not matched to a gene: 16.

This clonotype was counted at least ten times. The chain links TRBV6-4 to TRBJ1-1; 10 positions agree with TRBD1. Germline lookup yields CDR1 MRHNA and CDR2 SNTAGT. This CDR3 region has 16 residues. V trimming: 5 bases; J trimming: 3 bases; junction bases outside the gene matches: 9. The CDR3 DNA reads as TGTGCCAGCAGTCCCCCGGGACAGGGGTTGGACACTGAAGCTTTCTTT. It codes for CASSPPGQGLDTEAFF.

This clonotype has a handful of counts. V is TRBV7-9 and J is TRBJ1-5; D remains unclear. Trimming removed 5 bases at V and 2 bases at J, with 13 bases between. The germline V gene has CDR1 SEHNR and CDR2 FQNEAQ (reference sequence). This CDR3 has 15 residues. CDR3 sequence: CASSLEATGNQPQHF. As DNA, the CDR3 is TGTGCCAGCAGCCTAGAAGCTACAGGCAATCAGCCCCAGCATTTT.

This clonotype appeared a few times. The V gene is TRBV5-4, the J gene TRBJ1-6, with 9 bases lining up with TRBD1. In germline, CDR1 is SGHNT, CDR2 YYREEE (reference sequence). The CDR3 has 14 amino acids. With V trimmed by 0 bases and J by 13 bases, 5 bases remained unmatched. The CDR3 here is CASSLAGTGLPLHF. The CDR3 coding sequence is TGTGCCAGCAGCTTGGCTGGGACAGGGCTTCCCCTCCACTTT.